Listed below are T cell receptor beta chains from one sample, sequenced in a study of T cells after yellow fever vaccination. Using its own MiXCR run on the 5' RACE reads, TCRdb lists one record per CDR3 protein. The sample has about 130,000 distinct CDR3 sequences, 6% to 8% seen once. The sequences come from CD4+ T cells sorted from PBMCs, collected less than 11 days after the first yellow fever vaccination. Receptors originate from a man aged 18 to 30 who received the YFV17D yellow fever vaccine. The CDR3 runs from the conserved cysteine through the conserved F or W. D genes are given only for firm matches. Part of the rows lack a size; the others show once, few, many or a class for expanded clones.

V	size	J	D	CDR3	DNA
TRBV4-2	many	TRBJ1-1	TRBD1	CASSQGQGAHLAFF	TGTGCCAGCAGCCAGGGACAGGGGGCGCATCTAGCTTTCTTT
TRBV29-1	many	TRBJ1-5	-	CSVQVGEFQPQHF	TGCAGCGTTCAAGTAGGGGAATTTCAGCCCCAGCATTTT
TRBV2	many	TRBJ2-7	-	CASSEDWNPYEQYF	TGTGCCAGCAGTGAAGACTGGAATCCCTACGAGCAGTACTTC
TRBV20-1	-	TRBJ2-7	-	CSASSLARVSYEQYF	TGCAGTGCTAGTAGTCTCGCCAGGGTCTCCTACGAGCAGTACTTC
TRBV20-1	many	TRBJ2-7	TRBD1	CSARHTGGYEQYF	TGCAGTGCTAGACATACAGGGGGCTACGAGCAGTACTTC
TRBV3-1	-	TRBJ2-1	-	CASSQATGVRFF	TGTGCCAGCAGCCAAGCTACGGGGGTACGGTTCTTC
TRBV18	many	TRBJ2-1	TRBD2	CASSPLAGVIHNEQFF	TGTGCCAGCTCACCACTAGCGGGGGTGATTCACAATGAGCAGTTCTTC
TRBV24-1	-	TRBJ2-1	-	CATSDPSGSPSSYNEQFF	TGTGCCACCAGTGATCCGTCCGGGTCGCCCAGCTCCTACAATGAGCAGTTCTTC
TRBV9	many	TRBJ2-7	-	CASSVSLTSSYEQYF	TGTGCCAGCAGCGTATCCCTCACGAGCTCCTACGAGCAGTACTTC
TRBV7-2	many	TRBJ2-4	TRBD2	CASSPQTGGNIQYF	TGTGCCAGCAGCCCACAAACGGGGGGAAACATTCAGTACTTC
TRBV7-2	many	TRBJ2-3	-	CASSLGPITDTQYF	TGTGCCAGCAGCTTAGGCCCTATCACAGATACGCAGTATTTT
TRBV20-1	few	TRBJ1-5	-	CSASRVGSYENQPQHF	TGCAGTGCTAGTAGAGTAGGGAGCTATGAGAATCAGCCCCAGCATTTT
TRBV7-2	many	TRBJ2-3	-	CASSLARETDTQYF	TGTGCCAGCAGCTTAGCCAGGGAGACAGATACGCAGTATTTT
TRBV7-9	-	TRBJ1-2	-	CASSITGYGYTF	TGTGCCAGCAGCATCACAGGATATGGCTACACCTTC
TRBV5-1	many	TRBJ2-3	-	CASSLGWTPGTDTQYF	TGCGCCAGCAGCCTGGGGTGGACGCCCGGCACAGATACGCAGTATTTT
TRBV5-1	many	TRBJ2-1	TRBD1	CASSFAGTGNNEQFF	TGCGCCAGCAGCTTCGCGGGGACAGGGAACAATGAGCAGTTCTTC
TRBV10-3	many	TRBJ2-1	TRBD2	CAISEVTSGVNNEQFF	TGTGCCATCAGTGAGGTGACTAGCGGGGTAAACAATGAGCAGTTCTTC
TRBV6-1	-	TRBJ2-1	TRBD2	CASSRGRHNEQFF	TGTGCCAGCAGTCGCGGGAGGCACAATGAGCAGTTCTTC
TRBV7-3	few	TRBJ2-5	TRBD1	CASSRGTGGIGTQYF	TGTGCCAGCAGCAGGGGGACAGGGGGCATCGGGACCCAGTACTTC
TRBV15	many	TRBJ2-5	-	CATSRAGRQETQYF	TGTGCCACCAGCAGAGCGGGACGGCAAGAGACCCAGTACTTC
TRBV7-3	many	TRBJ2-7	-	CASSLYNRDSEQYF	TGTGCCAGCAGCTTATATAACAGGGATTCCGAGCAGTACTTC
TRBV11-2	many	TRBJ2-1	TRBD2	CASRNAGTSVGTYNEQFF	TGTGCCAGCAGAAACGCCGGGACTAGCGTAGGAACCTACAATGAGCAGTTCTTC
TRBV7-9	-	TRBJ1-6	-	CAISRRGSIFGDSPLHF	TGTGCCATCAGCCGGCGGGGGTCGATCTTTGGTGATTCACCCCTCCACTTT
TRBV29-1	many	TRBJ2-5	TRBD2	CSVGGGQETQYF	TGCAGCGTGGGGGGGGGCCAAGAGACCCAGTACTTC
TRBV27	many	TRBJ2-2	-	CASKRLGLSAGELFF	TGTGCCAGCAAGAGGCTGGGACTGTCTGCCGGGGAGCTGTTTTTT
TRBV7-6	many	TRBJ2-5	TRBD2	CASSLESGGPPIKETQYF	TGTGCCAGCAGCTTAGAAAGCGGGGGGCCTCCTATTAAAGAGACCCAGTACTTC
TRBV5-5	few	TRBJ2-4	-	CASSLQAGGAKNIQYF	TGTGCCAGCAGCTTACAGGCCGGTGGAGCCAAAAACATTCAGTACTTC
TRBV7-2	many	TRBJ2-7	-	CASSSQGGQYEQYF	TGTGCCAGCAGCTCTCAGGGGGGACAATACGAGCAGTACTTC
TRBV10-3	many	TRBJ1-1	-	CAISERTMNTEAFF	TGTGCCATCAGTGAACGCACTATGAACACTGAAGCTTTCTTT
TRBV9	many	TRBJ2-5	TRBD1	CASSGTGRETQYF	TGTGCCAGCAGCGGGACAGGGCGAGAGACCCAGTACTTC
TRBV5-6	-	TRBJ2-5	TRBD1	CAMSPGTGFQETQYF	TGTGCCATGAGCCCCGGGACAGGATTCCAAGAGACCCAGTACTTC
TRBV6-1	many	TRBJ2-5	-	CAGHPTPQETQYF	TGTGCCGGACACCCTACTCCACAAGAGACCCAGTACTTC
TRBV29-1	many	TRBJ2-3	TRBD1	CSVEGQGSDTQYF	TGCAGCGTTGAGGGACAGGGTTCAGATACGCAGTATTTT
TRBV7-7	many	TRBJ2-3	-	CASSPSGRTDTQYF	TGTGCCAGCAGCCCGTCTGGGCGTACAGATACGCAGTATTTT
TRBV18	few	TRBJ1-5	TRBD1	CASSLGQASSQPQHF	TGTGCCAGCTCACTGGGACAGGCCTCAAGTCAGCCCCAGCATTTT
TRBV7-3	few	TRBJ2-2	-	CASSRTVNTGELFF	TGTGCCAGCAGCCGGACTGTTAACACCGGGGAGCTGTTTTTT
TRBV20-1	many	TRBJ1-5	-	CSAMGSYSNQPQHF	TGCAGTGCTATGGGGAGTTATAGCAATCAGCCCCAGCATTTT
TRBV5-1	many	TRBJ2-2	-	CASSSGLQLELFF	TGCGCCAGCAGCTCGGGACTCCAACTAGAGCTGTTTTTT
TRBV7-2	many	TRBJ1-2	-	CASSLAPTLIYGYTF	TGTGCCAGCAGCTTAGCGCCGACACTGATCTATGGCTACACCTTC
TRBV6-1	many	TRBJ1-4	-	CASTLNEKLFF	TGTGCCAGCACCTTAAATGAAAAACTGTTTTTT